The clone carrying this T cell receptor beta chain has ten or more counts. The data were taken from a study of human T cells and chemical hapten exposure. Study-level information: Patients had diphenylcyclopropenone applied to the scalp weekly throughout the approximately 25-week study.

CDR1 and CDR2 (germline): MNHEY, SMNVEV (reference sequence). The length of the CDR3 is 13 residues. Trimming took 5 bases from V and 4 from J, leaving 10 bases between them. TCRdb analysed the RACE reads with MiXCR anew, one entry per CDR3 protein. The sample contains 95,000 to 150,000 distinct CDR3 sequences, over 9% of which appear only once. Documented time point: patch test 3, about 24 weeks after DPC sensitization. Treatment here: therapeutic diphenylcyclopropenone sensitization with weekly scalp DPC. Extraction of total RNA was performed on unfractionated whole blood. The specimen comprised whole blood, sampled in connection with sensitization to the hapten diphenylcyclopropenone (DPC). The chain joins TRBV27 to TRBJ2-3, with D perhaps matching TRBD1 (5 bases). This sequence originates from a woman in her forties or fifties with alopecia areata. Some clones in this sample may be carry-over from other donors' samples. The CDR3 spells CASSPLGADTQYF. The DNA for the CDR3 is TGTGCCAGCAGTCCCCTAGGGGCAGATACGCAGTATTTT.